Included here is one T cell receptor (beta chain) sequence, with context. Its cognate antigen is unknown. This CDR3 spans 14 amino acids. Germline V gives CDR1 MDHEN, CDR2 SYDVKM. V lost 8 bases to trimming and J lost 6 bases; unmatched junction nucleotides: 10. Measured with immunoSEQ multiplex PCR; TCRdb has only the in-frame clones, and not every one. The sample includes more than 100,000 clones, 80% to 90% seen only once; the top ten take around 3.1%. The data stem from a study of T cell responses to AZD1222 COVID-19 vaccine. General observations from the study: Compared with day 0, the breadth and depth of the Spike-specific TCR repertoire rose significantly after two doses of AZD1222.

The receptor comes from an adult in good health. The genes are TRBV28 and TRBJ2-1; the match to TRBD1 covers 7 bases. This sample comprised peripheral blood, obtained on day 0 of AZD1222 vaccination. This CDR3 is CASSPGTVFNEQFF. CDR3 in DNA: TGTGCCAGCTCTCCCGGGACAGTCTTCAATGAGCAGTTCTTC.